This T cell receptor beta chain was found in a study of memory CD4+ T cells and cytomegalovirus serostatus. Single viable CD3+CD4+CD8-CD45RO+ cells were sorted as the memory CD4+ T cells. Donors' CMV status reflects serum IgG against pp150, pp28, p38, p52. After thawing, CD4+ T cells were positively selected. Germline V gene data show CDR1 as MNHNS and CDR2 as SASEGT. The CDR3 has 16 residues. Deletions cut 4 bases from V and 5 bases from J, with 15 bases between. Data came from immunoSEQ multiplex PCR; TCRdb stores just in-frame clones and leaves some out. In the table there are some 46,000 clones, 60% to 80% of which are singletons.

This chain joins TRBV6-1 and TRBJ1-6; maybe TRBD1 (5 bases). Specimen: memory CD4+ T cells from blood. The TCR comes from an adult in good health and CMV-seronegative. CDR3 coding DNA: TGTGCCAGCAGTGGGGGGGTAGAGCGTGATAATTCACCCCTCCACTTT. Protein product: CASSGGVERDNSPLHF.